This T cell receptor (beta chain) was retrieved from a study of CD8 T cells in ankylosing spondylitis. Study-wide points: Certain motif variants had earlier been reported in reactive arthritis synovial fluid and blood.

From the 5' RACE reads, TCRdb called clonotypes with MiXCR, one entry per CDR3 protein. The repertoire holds about 340,000 distinct CDR3 sequences, with roughly 14% as singletons. V lost 0 bases to trimming and J lost 10 bases; unmatched junction nucleotides: 4. This CDR3 has 13 residues. CDR1 is SGHRS and CDR2 is YFSETQ in the germline V gene. Remarks on this clonotype: Its specificity is unknown.

Sequenced input: blood, either unsorted or a sorted T cell fraction (not recorded which). This chain joins TRBV5-1 and TRBJ2-1; 7 bases line up with TRBD2. This receptor was identified in a male donor with ankylosing spondylitis or in good health (not recorded which). CDR3 region: CASSLGGGTEQFF. The CDR3 bases are TGCGCCAGCAGCTTGGGGGGGGGGACCGAGCAGTTCTTC.